This TCR beta chain was obtained from a study of CD8+CD57+ T cells in acquired aplastic anemia. Whole-study context: Sorted CD4+ and CD8+ cell DNA averaged roughly 3.2 ug.

Study-level results: Significance was not reached for CD8+ Simpson's diversity between patients and controls. Researchers report that around 29 CD8+ CDR3 sequences appeared in both patients and controls.

The study profiled TCR beta VDJ and CDR3 using genomic DNA as template. One entry per CDR3 protein, called by TCRdb with MiXCR from the reads. The table has 250,000 to 350,000 distinct CDR3 sequences, roughly 50% seen once. This clonotype came up a few times. Its matching antigen is unknown. This clonotype was sampled from a human donor with severe aplastic anemia or a healthy control (not recorded which). Sequenced input: sorted CD4+, CD8+, or CD8+CD57+ T cells (not recorded which) from PBMCs.

The DNA for the CDR3 is TGTGCCAGCAGCTTCGAGGGGGATGAGCAGTTCTTC. It specifies CASSFEGDEQFF. J is TRBJ2-1 and V is TRBV7-9; a possible D gene is TRBD1 (6 bases). Germline V gene data show CDR1 as SEHNR and CDR2 as FQNEAQ (reference sequence). This CDR3 contains 12 residues. V lost 3 bases and J lost 8, with 8 bases in between.